The 20 T cell receptor beta chains below come from one sample, sequenced in a study of shared clonotypes between healthy human individuals. Data came from immunoSEQ multiplex PCR; TCRdb stores just in-frame clones and leaves some out. The sample contains roughly 700,000 clones, roughly 91% of which appear only once. Material for sequencing was memory CD8+ T cells from PBMCs. Subset reported: CD45RO+ cells pooled with CCR7-negative TemRA cells. All receptors derive from a man aged 18 to 35 in good health. Some clones in this sample may be carry-over from other donors' samples.

In regard to this clone: Other DNA sequences in this specimen translate into the identical CDR3. V gene TRBV9 combines with J gene TRBJ2-5; 7 bases are a match to TRBD1. Germline loops: CDR1 SGDLS, CDR2 YYNGEE. V was pared by 3 bases and J by 2 bases, with 4 bases of the junction left unmatched. The CDR3 covers 14 residues. This CDR3 is CASSDRTGQETQYF. The CDR3 nucleotides read TGTGCCAGCAGCGACCGGACAGGACAAGAGACCCAGTACTTC.

J is TRBJ2-1 and V is TRBV29-1; no clear D gene. From germline, CDR1 is SQVTM and CDR2 ANQGSEA. The CDR3 has 13 amino acids. Trimming cost V 1 base and J 1 base, with 5 bases left between them. The chain's CDR3 is CSVEGWSYNEQFF. CDR3 bases: TGCAGCGTTGAAGGGTGGTCCTACAATGAGCAGTTCTTC.

As concerns this clone: Given a much more abundant clone one base away, this may be a read error. Additional DNA sequences in this sample encode the identical CDR3. This sequence joins TRBV27 and TRBJ2-7; D is unclear. V was pared by 0 bases and J by 3 bases, with 6 bases between. The germline V gene encodes CDR1 MNHEY and CDR2 SMNVEV (reference sequence). The length of the CDR3 is 13 residues. CDR3 region: CASSLSDNYEQYF. CDR3 nucleotide sequence: TGTGCCAGCAGTTTATCGGATAACTACGAGCAGTACTTC.

The genes are TRBV27 and TRBJ1-1, with D possibly matching TRBD1 (6 bases). Trimming cost V 1 base and J 9 bases, with 18 bases left between them. CDR1 is MNHEY, CDR2 SMNVEV, per germline (reference sequence). This CDR3 has 15 amino acids. CDR3 sequence: CASSLLWGARVQAFF. In DNA, the CDR3 is TGTGCCAGCAGTTTATTGTGGGGGGCGCGGGTTCAAGCTTTCTTT.

This clone has just one count. The chain combines TRBV10-3 with TRBJ2-1, with no clear D. The CDR3 loop spans 17 amino acids. Trimming cost V 0 bases and J 7 bases, with 19 bases left between them. The germline V gene has CDR1 ENHRY and CDR2 SYGVKD. CDR3 in amino acids: CAISESRLGGIGNEQFF. For the CDR3, the DNA is TGTGCCATCAGTGAGTCCCGATTAGGTGGTATAGGGAATGAGCAGTTCTTC.

The V and J genes are TRBV7-2 and TRBJ1-5; tentative D call: TRBD1 (6 bases). The CDR3 length is 15 residues. The germline gives CDR1 SGHTA, CDR2 FQGNSA. The ends were cut back, 5 bases at V and 3 bases at J, with 14 bases in the middle. This chain's CDR3 is CASSPHRADNQPQHF. The CDR3 DNA is TGTGCCAGCAGCCCTCACAGGGCCGACAATCAGCCCCAGCATTTT.

This clone has only one observation. This likely comes from a read error, as the CDR3 has no conserved phenylalanine or tryptophan at its end. The chain has TRBV14 and TRBJ1-1; D is unclear. CDR1 is SGHDN, CDR2 FVKESK, per germline. CDR3 size: 12 residues. The V end was cut by 6 bases, the J end by 7 bases, with 12 bases between. The CDR3 spells CASSPLQIEAFC. The CDR3 nucleotides are TGTGCCAGCAGTCCCCTGCAGATTGAAGCTTTCTGT.

The V gene is TRBV15, the J gene TRBJ1-4; TRBD1 aligns across 7 bases. The CDR3 loop spans 14 amino acids. Germline V lookup: CDR1 LNHNV, CDR2 YYDKDF (reference sequence). Trimming took 3 bases from V and 7 from J; bases not matched to a gene: 5. The CDR3 reads CATSSRTGFEKLFF. DNA of the CDR3: TGTGCCACCAGCAGCCGGACAGGCTTTGAAAAACTGTTTTTT. The variable domain in full, completed from reference TRBV15 and TRBJ1-4, reads DAMVIQNPRYQVTQFGKPVTLSCSQTLNHNVMYWYQQKSSQAPKLLFHYYDKDFNNEADTPDNFQSRRPNTSFCFLDIRSPGLGDTAMYLCATSSRTGFEKLFFGSGTQLSVL.

The rearrangement uses TRBV10-3 and TRBJ2-2, with 10 bases lining up with TRBD2. Germline CDR1 and CDR2: ENHRY and SYGVKD. V shed 2 bases and J 7 bases; nucleotides not matched to a gene: 10. The CDR3 extends over 17 amino acids. This CDR3 is CAISEGPLGLAVGELFF. CDR3 bases: TGTGCCATCAGTGAGGGACCACTAGGACTAGCGGTCGGGGAGCTGTTTTTT.

This clone was recorded a few times. The rearrangement joins TRBV19 to TRBJ1-5; 9 bases agree with TRBD1. This CDR3 spans 12 amino acids. J lost 7 bases, V lost 6 bases, and 1 base had no gene match. Germline V CDR1 and CDR2: LNHDA, SQIVND (reference sequence). DNA of the CDR3: TGTGCCAGTAGAGACAGGGGGCAGCCCCAGCATTTT. This encodes CASRDRGQPQHF. The whole variable domain, remainder taken from reference TRBV19 and TRBJ1-5, is DGGITQSPKYLFRKEGQNVTLSCEQNLNHDAMYWYRQDPGQGLRLIYYSQIVNDFQKGDIAEGYSVSREKKESFPLTVTSAQKNPTAFYLCASRDRGQPQHFGDGTRLSIL.

The J gene is TRBJ2-1, the V gene TRBV9; D is perhaps TRBD2 (6 bases). V lost 4 bases and J lost 3, with 20 bases in between. Germline CDR1 is SGDLS and CDR2 is YYNGEE. The CDR3 length is 17 residues. The CDR3 reads CASSRPYGRGDYNEQFF. In nucleotides, the CDR3 is TGTGCCAGCAGCCGCCCTTACGGGAGAGGCGACTACAATGAGCAGTTCTTC.

The chain recombines TRBV28 with TRBJ2-3, with D perhaps given as TRBD1 or TRBD2 (5 bases each). Germline V gene sequence: CDR1 MDHEN, CDR2 SYDVKM. The CDR3 length is 15 residues. V was pared by 1 base and J by 3 bases, with 11 bases between. Here the CDR3 reads CASSLLRGPTDTQYF. In nucleotides, the CDR3 is TGTGCCAGCAGTTTATTAAGGGGACCGACAGATACGCAGTATTTT.

The chain carries TRBV5-6 and TRBJ2-3, with TRBD1 identical over 8 bases. V lost 0 bases, J lost 4 bases, and 1 base stayed unmatched. Germline values: CDR1 SGHDT, CDR2 YYEEEE. The CDR3 covers 14 residues. The CDR3 DNA sequence: TGTGCCAGCAGCTTGGTCAGGGGGCCAGATACGCAGTATTTT. Protein: CASSLVRGPDTQYF.

V gene TRBV28 combines with J gene TRBJ1-2; TRBD1 matches 7 bases. This CDR3 is built from 15 residues. CDR1 and CDR2 from the germline V gene are MDHEN and SYDVKM. J lost 5 bases, V lost 5 bases, and 11 bases had no gene match. CDR3 amino acids: CASSELGGPGYGYTF. The DNA for the CDR3 is TGTGCCAGCAGTGAGCTAGGGGGCCCCGGGTATGGCTACACCTTC.

The chain couples TRBV29-1 to TRBJ2-6; D is possibly TRBD2 (6 bases). Looked up from germline, CDR1 is SQVTM and CDR2 is ANQGSEA. The CDR3 spans 15 residues. V shed 7 bases and J shed 0 bases, with 13 bases lying between them. The DNA of the CDR3 is TGCAGCGCCATGGGGGGAAGCTCTGGGGCCAACGTCCTGACTTTC. It translates to CSAMGGSSGANVLTF.

This clone has only a few counts. The same CDR3 also results from other DNA sequences found in this sample. V gene TRBV27 combines with J gene TRBJ2-7, with D unclear. The CDR3 is 13 residues long. In germline, CDR1 is MNHEY, CDR2 SMNVEV (reference sequence). V was clipped by 3 bases and J by 2 bases, with 8 bases between them. The CDR3 spells CASSFGQTYEQYF. Here the CDR3 DNA reads TGTGCCAGCAGTTTCGGGCAGACCTACGAGCAGTACTTC.

This clone was seen a handful of times. V is TRBV11-2 and J is TRBJ1-2; D is perhaps TRBD1 (5 bases). CDR1 and CDR2 (germline): SGHAT, FQNNGV. Trimming removed 0 bases from V and 3 bases from J, with 17 bases in between. The CDR3 contains 17 residues. CDR3 residues: CASSLDHRLGVDYGYTF. CDR3 bases: TGTGCCAGCAGCTTAGATCACAGGTTGGGAGTGGACTATGGCTACACCTTC.

CDR3 DNA sequence: TGTGCCAGCCGTCCGGGACTAGCGGGACTTGAGCAGTTCTTC. Translating it yields CASRPGLAGLEQFF. The chain joins TRBV6-5 to TRBJ2-1, with 13 bases identical to TRBD2. Germline V gives CDR1 MNHEY, CDR2 SVGAGI. J lost 9 bases, V lost 8 bases, and 7 bases had no gene match. This CDR3 region has 14 residues.

V usage is TRBV7-8 and J usage is TRBJ2-5; D gene uncertain. This CDR3 has 15 amino acids. Germline V gives CDR1 SGHVS, CDR2 FQNEAQ. The V and J ends lost 5 bases and 1 base respectively, with 14 bases between them. The CDR3 DNA reads TGTGCCAGCAGCCCCCGGCAAGGGTCCCAAGAGACCCAGTACTTC. It is translated as CASSPRQGSQETQYF.

The chain couples TRBV7-9 to TRBJ2-7, with a possible D match to TRBD2 (6 bases). Germline V gives CDR1 SEHNR, CDR2 FQNEAQ (reference sequence). This CDR3 contains 15 residues. Trimming removed 4 bases at V and 2 bases at J, with 15 bases between. CDR3 nucleotide sequence: TGTGCCAGCAGCTCCATCCCGGGACTCGCCTACGAGCAGTACTTC. It specifies CASSSIPGLAYEQYF. The variable domain in full, with the rest retrieved from reference TRBV7-9 and TRBJ2-7, is DTGVSQNPRHKITKRGQNVTFRCDPISEHNRLYWYRQTLGQGPEFLTYFQNEAQLEKSRLLSDRFSAERPKGSFSTLEIQRTEQGDSAMYLCASSSIPGLAYEQYFGPGTRLTVT.